The sequence of this T cell receptor beta chain was determined in a study of OX40 agonist ivuxolimab in advanced cancers. Findings and caveats of the study: Expanded peripheral T cell antigen specificity was not determined. Partly responding patients at 0.1-3.0 mg/kg showed some of the smallest clonal expansion. The average count of expanded clones was higher among CD8+ T cells than among CD4+.

Autoimmune disease history or systemic immunosuppression excluded patients. Sequencing was performed with immunoSEQ multiplex PCR; in TCRdb, only in-frame clones are kept and a portion is missing. This sample carries about 66,000 clones, roughly 81% of them seen once, and the ten largest clones take about 5%. In regard to this clone: As yet, its antigen is unknown.

Trimming stripped 6 bases from V and 4 bases from J, with 18 bases between. Looked up from germline, CDR1 is SQVTM and CDR2 is ANQGSEA. This CDR3 region has 15 residues. The V and J genes are TRBV29-1 and TRBJ2-2, with D possibly TRBD2 on 5 matching bases. Sequenced here: CD4+ or CD8+ T cells sorted from blood, sampled in a trial of the OX40 agonist ivuxolimab. This TCR was recovered from an adult with an advanced solid tumor such as melanoma, head and neck, liver or kidney cancer. The CDR3, as DNA: TGCAGCGTCACGAGCTCCTACGAGGGCACCGGGGAGCTGTTTTTT. This encodes CSVTSSYEGTGELFF.